A single sample gave rise to the 32 T cell receptor beta chains below, sequenced in a study of prognosis after radiotherapy for stage I lung cancer. Two-round multiplex PCR, the amplification method, yielded TCR beta CDR3 from genomic DNA. First-round PCR used primers specific to each TRBV and TRBJ gene. TCRdb recomputed calls from the multiplex PCR reads with MiXCR, one row per CDR3 protein. This sample has about 26,000 distinct CDR3 sequences, with about 30% found just once. Sequenced material: PBMCs, taken before or after stereotactic body radiation therapy (not recorded which). Receptors originate from a donor at least 50 years old with non-small cell lung cancer.

Note on this clonotype: This may come from a read error, since a much larger clone is one base off. CDR3 region: CASSPLRWGPSGELFF. DNA for the CDR3: TGCGCCAGCAGCCCCCTACGATGGGGACCCTCCGGGGAGCTGTTTTTT. V gene TRBV5-1 combines with J gene TRBJ2-2, with D possibly being TRBD1 or TRBD2 (5 bases each). The germline V and J ends were trimmed by 4 bases and 6 bases, with 19 bases remaining between them. This CDR3 has 16 amino acids. Germline V lookup: CDR1 SGHRS, CDR2 YFSETQ.

This clonotype was picked up many times. J is TRBJ2-1 and V is TRBV9; TRBD2 matches at 7 bases. Germline V gene sequence: CDR1 SGDLS, CDR2 YYNGEE. The CDR3 runs 14 residues. With 2 bases clipped from V and 7 bases from J, the junction kept 6 bases outside the gene matches. CDR3 residues: CASSVAGAGNEQFF. For the CDR3, the DNA is TGTGCCAGCAGCGTGGCGGGAGCGGGAAATGAGCAGTTCTTC.

Regarding this clonotype: It may be a read error: a sequence one base away is much more abundant. The chain combines TRBV14 with TRBJ2-6; D uncertain. The CDR3 runs to 14 residues. Germline V gives CDR1 SGHDN, CDR2 FVKESK. This CDR3 reads CASSQFSGSNVLTF. As DNA, the CDR3 is TGTGCCAGCAGCCAGTTCTCTGGGTCCAACGTCCTGACTTTC.

The table lists this clonotype with many counts. V usage is TRBV28 and J usage is TRBJ1-6, with D uncertain. From germline, CDR1 is MDHEN and CDR2 SYDVKM. This CDR3 spans 12 amino acids. The V end was cut by 5 bases, the J end by 10 bases, with 9 bases between. CDR3 protein: CASSPGRSPLHF. The CDR3 region has the DNA TGTGCCAGCAGTCCCGGCCGGTCACCCCTCCACTTT.

This clonotype was observed at least ten times. The chain is built from TRBV5-4 and TRBJ2-2, with D unclear. The CDR3 consists of 13 residues. Germline V gene data show CDR1 as SGHNT and CDR2 as YYREEE (reference sequence). With 1 base removed from V and 3 bases from J, the gap between germline ends came to 4 bases. For the CDR3, the DNA is TGTGCCAGCAGCTTGACAGACACCGGGGAGCTGTTTTTT. It codes for CASSLTDTGELFF. Filled out from reference TRBV5-4 and TRBJ2-2, the complete variable domain reads ETGVTQSPTHLIKTRGQQVTLRCSSQSGHNTVSWYQQALGQGPQFIFQYYREEENGRGNFPPRFSGLQFPNYSSELNVNALELDDSALYLCASSLTDTGELFFGEGSRLTVL.

This clonotype was seen only a few times. A clone one base away is much larger, so this may be a read error. The V gene is TRBV7-8, the J gene TRBJ2-7; the D is unclear. The CDR3 covers 12 residues. CDR1 and CDR2 from the germline V gene are SGHVS and FQNEAQ. Between the trimmed V and J ends, which lost 4 bases and 1 base, there was a span of 5 bases. This CDR3 is CASSSRSYEQYF. The CDR3 nucleotides read TGTGCCAGCAGCTCTAGGTCCTACGAGCAGTACTTC. The full variable domain, its missing parts supplied by reference TRBV7-8 and TRBJ2-7, is GAGVSQSPRYKVAKRGQDVALRCDPISGHVSLFWYQQALGQGPEFLTYFQNEAQLDKSGLPSDRFFAERPEGSVSTLKIQRTQQEDSAVYLCASSSRSYEQYFGPGTRLTVT.

On this clonotype itself: Being one base from a much bigger clone, this may be a read error. In nucleotides, the CDR3 is TGTGCCAGCAGCGTAGGGACAGGGACGAGAACAGATACGCAGTATTTT. Its protein product is CASSVGTGTRTDTQYF. This chain links TRBV9 with TRBJ2-3; 8 bases align to TRBD1. This CDR3 is 16 amino acids long. CDR1 and CDR2 from the germline V gene are SGDLS and YYNGEE. Losses at the gene ends were 0 bases for V and 3 bases for J; bases not matched to a gene: 6.

CDR3: CASSSGRDSSPLHF. As DNA, the CDR3 is TGTGCCAGCAGCTCCGGGCGGGACTCTTCACCCCTCCACTTT. J is TRBJ1-6 and V is TRBV13; possibly TRBD1 for D (5 bases). The CDR3 is 14 residues long. The V gene's germline CDR1 is PRHDT and CDR2 FYEKMQ (reference sequence). Deletions cut 4 bases from V and 9 bases from J, with 13 bases between.

V usage is TRBV6-2 or TRBV6-3 and J usage is TRBJ1-6; D is undetermined. CDR1 MNHEY and CDR2 SVGEGT come from the germline V gene. The CDR3 loop spans 12 amino acids. V lost 5 bases to trimming and J lost 8 bases, with 7 bases between them. CDR3 loop: CASSERHSPLHF. CDR3 nucleotide sequence: TGTGCCAGCAGTGAAAGGCATTCACCCCTCCACTTT.

This clonotype has at least ten counts. The chain combines TRBV27 with TRBJ1-4, with D possibly TRBD1 on 5 matching bases. The V gene lost 3 bases and the J gene lost 2 bases, with 7 bases spanning the gap. Germline V lookup: CDR1 MNHEY, CDR2 SMNVEV (reference sequence). This CDR3 has 14 residues. The CDR3 DNA reads as TGTGCCAGCAGTTTCGGACATACTAATGAAAAACTGTTTTTT. This sequence encodes CASSFGHTNEKLFF.

There are many counts of this clonotype. This chain connects TRBV7-9 to TRBJ2-2; unclear D gene. Trimming shortened V by 1 base and J by 1 base, and 1 base separated the two germline ends. The CDR3 has 13 residues. Germline loops: CDR1 SEHNR, CDR2 FQNEAQ (reference sequence). CDR3 bases: TGTGCCAGCAGCTTAGAGAACACCGGGGAGCTGTTTTTT. Amino acids: CASSLENTGELFF.

This clonotype was counted a single time. This chain uses TRBV6-1 with TRBJ2-2; D is unresolved. Germline assignment: CDR1 MNHNS and CDR2 SASEGT. This CDR3 is built from 14 residues. Trimming shortened V by 6 bases and J by 7 bases, and 15 bases separated the two germline ends. CDR3 amino acids: CASSPLVASGELFF. The CDR3 bases are TGTGCCAGCAGCCCATTGGTGGCAAGCGGGGAGCTGTTTTTT.

At least ten counts were recorded for this clonotype. The rearrangement joins TRBV7-9 to TRBJ2-7; TRBD1 matches at 7 bases. The V segment lost 4 bases and the J segment 2 bases; nucleotides outside the gene matches: 8. The CDR3 covers 15 residues. Germline V gives CDR1 SEHNR, CDR2 FQNEAQ (reference sequence). This CDR3 is CASSYDRDGTYEQYF. In DNA, the CDR3 is TGTGCCAGCAGCTATGACAGGGACGGGACCTACGAGCAGTACTTC.

This sequence joins TRBV14 and TRBJ1-2; 12 bases are a match to TRBD1. V trimming: 4 bases; J trimming: 3 bases; junction bases outside the gene matches: 6. Per the germline V gene, CDR1 is SGHDN and CDR2 is FVKESK. This CDR3 is built from 16 residues. The CDR3 here is CASSPLGQGAHYGYTF. CDR3 coding DNA: TGTGCCAGCAGCCCCCTGGGACAGGGGGCGCACTATGGCTACACCTTC.

This clonotype was recorded a few times. This CDR3 reads CSARDRRGGSLYEQYF. CDR3 in DNA: TGCAGTGCTAGAGATAGGCGGGGAGGATCCCTCTACGAGCAGTACTTC. The chain links TRBV20-1 to TRBJ2-7; D possibly corresponds to TRBD2 (6 bases). This CDR3 comprises 16 residues. Germline assignment: CDR1 DFQATT and CDR2 SNEGSKA (reference sequence). The V end lost 0 bases, the J end lost 3 bases, and 18 bases lay between the germline ends.

Ten or more counts support this clonotype. This sequence joins TRBV20-1 and TRBJ2-3; a weak D match, TRBD2 (7 bases). The germline CDR1 and CDR2 sequences are DFQATT and SNEGSKA (reference sequence). With 3 bases removed from V and 2 bases from J, the gap between germline ends came to 12 bases. The CDR3 spans 14 residues. The DNA of the CDR3 is TGCAGTGCTAGGCCGGGGGGCCACACAGATACGCAGTATTTT. It translates to CSARPGGHTDTQYF.

The chain combines TRBV6-1 with TRBJ2-7, with D uncertain. V lost 2 bases to trimming and J lost 5 bases, with 4 bases between them. Per germline, CDR1 MNHNS and CDR2 SASEGT. The CDR3 runs to 11 residues. The CDR3 here is CASSEIHEQYF. For the CDR3, the DNA is TGTGCCAGCAGTGAAATCCACGAGCAGTACTTC.

This chain connects TRBV18 to TRBJ2-2, with TRBD1 matching over 8 bases. There are 15 residues in the CDR3. Germline loops: CDR1 KGHSH, CDR2 LQKENI. Trimming at V came to 3 bases and at J to 5 bases, leaving 5 bases not matched to a gene. CDR3 DNA: TGTGCCAGCTCACCGTGGACAGGGAAAACCGGGGAGCTGTTTTTT. The encoded protein is CASSPWTGKTGELFF.

This clonotype was detected many times. The genes are TRBV6-1 and TRBJ1-4; 8 bases align to TRBD1. Germline assignment: CDR1 MNHNS and CDR2 SASEGT. V shed 10 bases and J 0 bases; nucleotides not matched to a gene: 13. There are 17 residues in the CDR3. The chain's CDR3 is CANIRTGSGATNEKLFF. The CDR3 DNA is TGTGCCAACATACGGACAGGGTCAGGGGCAACTAATGAAAAACTGTTTTTT.

The chain recombines TRBV7-3 with TRBJ2-1; 12 nucleotides line up with TRBD2. This CDR3 spans 15 amino acids. J was trimmed by 9 bases and V by 5 bases; bases with no gene match: 8. The germline V gene encodes CDR1 SGHTA and CDR2 FQGTGA. The CDR3 DNA sequence: TGTGCCAGCAGCCAGACTAGCGGGAGTTTTGGTGAGCAGTTCTTC. It specifies CASSQTSGSFGEQFF.

In this sample, this clonotype turned up many times. This chain links TRBV30 with TRBJ2-1; a weak D match, TRBD2 (6 bases). V shed 7 bases and J shed 6 bases, with 13 bases lying between them. The germline V gene encodes CDR1 GTSNPN and CDR2 SVGIG (reference sequence). The CDR3 covers 12 residues. In DNA, the CDR3 is TGTGCCTTGCTATCCGGGGGCAATGAGCAGTTCTTC. The encoded protein is CALLSGGNEQFF.

The chain is built from TRBV3-1 and TRBJ1-4; TRBD1 aligns across 7 bases. The V gene's germline CDR1 is LGHDT and CDR2 YNNKEL (reference sequence). The CDR3 spans 16 residues. The junction had 12 bases not matched to a gene; V was cut back by 4 bases and J by 7 bases. CDR3: CASSPGARDRFEKLFF. Written as DNA, the CDR3 is TGTGCCAGCAGCCCAGGGGCCCGGGACAGATTTGAAAAACTGTTTTTT.

This clonotype occurred many times. This chain connects TRBV5-1 to TRBJ2-3; perhaps TRBD1 as D (7 bases). The CDR3 length is 15 residues. The germline CDR1 and CDR2 sequences are SGHRS and YFSETQ. V gave up 4 bases and J gave up 3 bases, with 15 bases separating them. The CDR3 DNA sequence: TGCGCCAGCAGCCCTCTGCAGGGGGGTACAGATACGCAGTATTTT. Translating gives CASSPLQGGTDTQYF.

This chain joins TRBV20-1 and TRBJ1-2; possibly TRBD1 for D (6 bases). This CDR3 is 13 amino acids long. Germline CDR1 and CDR2: DFQATT and SNEGSKA (reference sequence). Trimming left V 5 bases short and J 5 bases short, with 15 bases between. The chain's CDR3 is CSAPDSGRYGYTF. The CDR3 region has the DNA TGCAGTGCTCCGGACAGCGGGAGGTATGGCTACACCTTC.

This clonotype was seen many times. Written as DNA, the CDR3 is TGTGCCAGCAGACGGACAGGGGGCGCCGAGCAGTACTTC. As protein: CASRRTGGAEQYF. The rearrangement links TRBV27 to TRBJ2-7, with 11 positions matching TRBD1. V dropped 6 bases and J dropped 6; count of bases not matched to a gene: 4. This CDR3 is built from 13 residues. Germline loops: CDR1 MNHEY, CDR2 SMNVEV (reference sequence).

In its sample, this clonotype ranks as medium-sized. The chain has TRBV28 and TRBJ2-7; a weak D match, TRBD1 (6 bases). Trimming left V 5 bases short and J 3 bases short, with 11 bases between. Germline loops: CDR1 MDHEN, CDR2 SYDVKM. The CDR3 has 13 amino acids. CDR3 in DNA: TGTGCCAGCAGTCCAGGACAGAGCTACGAGCAGTACTTC. It translates to CASSPGQSYEQYF.

On this clonotype: A much larger clone sits a single nucleotide away, making a read error possible. The CDR3 sequence: CASSYSQDRWGEKLVF. The CDR3 DNA follows: TGTGCCAGCAGTTACTCCCAGGACCGGTGGGGGGAAAAACTGGTTTTT. V and J are TRBV6-2 or TRBV6-3 and TRBJ1-4, with D perhaps matching TRBD1 (5 bases). The germline CDR1 and CDR2 sequences are MNHEY and SVGEGT. The length of the CDR3 is 16 residues.

At least ten counts were recorded for this clonotype. The gene calls are TRBV5-1 and TRBJ2-2; the match to TRBD1 covers 7 bases. This CDR3 contains 15 residues. V was clipped by 4 bases and J by 3 bases; unmatched bases: 6. CDR1 and CDR2 from the germline V gene are SGHRS and YFSETQ. The chain's CDR3 is CASSPRTGDTGELFF. CDR3 sequence (DNA): TGCGCCAGCAGCCCACGGACAGGTGACACCGGGGAGCTGTTTTTT.

This clonotype qualifies as medium-sized (0.01 to 0.1%). The chain joins TRBV5-5 to TRBJ1-1; D not certain. V lost 1 base, J lost 2 bases, and 6 bases lay in between. This CDR3 has 13 amino acids. Germline values: CDR1 SGHKS, CDR2 YYEKEE (reference sequence). In DNA, the CDR3 is TGTGCCAGCAGCTTGCTGTCCAACACTGAAGCTTTCTTT. Translation: CASSLLSNTEAFF.

This clonotype was counted at least ten times. This sequence joins TRBV5-1 and TRBJ1-2; D might be TRBD1 (5 bases). Trimming removed 3 bases at V and 8 bases at J, with 11 bases between. Germline lookup yields CDR1 SGHRS and CDR2 YFSETQ. This CDR3 region has 12 residues. CDR3 sequence (DNA): TGCGCCAGCAGCTCGGAGGGGCACGGCTACACCTTC. Its protein is CASSSEGHGYTF.

This clonotype was detected ten times or more. This chain uses TRBV7-8 with TRBJ2-2, with D uncertain. The CDR3 covers 14 residues. Germline V lookup: CDR1 SGHVS, CDR2 FQNEAQ. V was trimmed by 3 bases and J by 3 bases, leaving 8 bases between them. The CDR3 bases are TGTGCCAGCAGCTTCGACGGGCACACCGGGGAGCTGTTTTTT. Protein product: CASSFDGHTGELFF.

The genes are TRBV15 and TRBJ2-4, with D perhaps being TRBD1 or TRBD2 (6 bases each). Germline-derived CDR1 and CDR2 are LNHNV and YYDKDF (reference sequence). The CDR3 runs 16 residues. V shed 0 bases and J shed 9 bases, with 18 bases lying between them. CDR3 nucleotides: TGTGCCACCAGCAGAGATCGAGGAGGGACATGGCGCATTCAGTACTTC. Its translation is CATSRDRGGTWRIQYF.